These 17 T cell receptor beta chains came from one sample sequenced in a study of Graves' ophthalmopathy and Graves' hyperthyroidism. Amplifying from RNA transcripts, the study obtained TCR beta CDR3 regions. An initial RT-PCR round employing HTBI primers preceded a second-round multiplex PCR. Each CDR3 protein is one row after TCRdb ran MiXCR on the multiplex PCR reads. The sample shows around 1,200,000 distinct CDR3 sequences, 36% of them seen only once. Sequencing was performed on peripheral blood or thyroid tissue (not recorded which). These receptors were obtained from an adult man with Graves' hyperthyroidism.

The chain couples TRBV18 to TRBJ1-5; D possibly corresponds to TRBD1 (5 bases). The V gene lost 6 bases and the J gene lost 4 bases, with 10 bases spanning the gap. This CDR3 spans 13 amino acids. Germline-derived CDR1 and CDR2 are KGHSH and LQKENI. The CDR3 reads CASSGAGNQPQHF. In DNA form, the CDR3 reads TGTGCCAGCTCCGGGGCCGGGAATCAGCCCCAGCATTTT.

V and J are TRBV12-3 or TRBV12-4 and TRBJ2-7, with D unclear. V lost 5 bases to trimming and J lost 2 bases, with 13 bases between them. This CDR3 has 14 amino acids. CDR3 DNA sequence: TGTGCCAGCAGTGCCCCGGACCCACCCTACGAGCAGTACTTC. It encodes CASSAPDPPYEQYF.

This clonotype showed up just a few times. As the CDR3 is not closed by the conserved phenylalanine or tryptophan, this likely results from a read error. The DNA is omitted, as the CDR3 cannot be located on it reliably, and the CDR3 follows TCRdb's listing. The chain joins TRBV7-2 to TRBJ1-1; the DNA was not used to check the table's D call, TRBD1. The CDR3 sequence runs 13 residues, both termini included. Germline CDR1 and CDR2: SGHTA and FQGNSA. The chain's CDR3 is CASSLAGGGGAVY.

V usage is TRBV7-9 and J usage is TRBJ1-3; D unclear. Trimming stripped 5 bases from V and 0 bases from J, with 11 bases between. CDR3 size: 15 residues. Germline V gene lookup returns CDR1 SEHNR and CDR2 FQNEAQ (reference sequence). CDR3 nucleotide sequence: TGTGCCAGCAGCCCTCAAGACCACTCTGGAAACACCATATATTTT. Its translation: CASSPQDHSGNTIYF.

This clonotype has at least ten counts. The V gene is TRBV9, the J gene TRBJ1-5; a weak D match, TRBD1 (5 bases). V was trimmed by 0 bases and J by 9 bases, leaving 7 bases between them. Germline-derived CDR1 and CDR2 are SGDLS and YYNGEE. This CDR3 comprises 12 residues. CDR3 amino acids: CASSVEQGPQHF. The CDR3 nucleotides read TGTGCCAGCAGCGTAGAGCAGGGGCCCCAGCATTTT.

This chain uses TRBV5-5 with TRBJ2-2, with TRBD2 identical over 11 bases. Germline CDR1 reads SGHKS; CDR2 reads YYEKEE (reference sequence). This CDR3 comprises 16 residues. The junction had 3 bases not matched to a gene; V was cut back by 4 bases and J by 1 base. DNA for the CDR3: TGTGCCAGCAGCGCACTAGCGGGAGAGAACACCGGGGAGCTGTTTTTT. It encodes CASSALAGENTGELFF.

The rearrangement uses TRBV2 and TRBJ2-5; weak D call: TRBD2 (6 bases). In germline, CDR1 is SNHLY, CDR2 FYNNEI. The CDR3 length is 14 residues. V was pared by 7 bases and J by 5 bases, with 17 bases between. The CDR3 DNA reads TGTGCCAGCATCACCACCCCAGGGAGGGAGACCCAGTACTTC. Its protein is CASITTPGRETQYF.

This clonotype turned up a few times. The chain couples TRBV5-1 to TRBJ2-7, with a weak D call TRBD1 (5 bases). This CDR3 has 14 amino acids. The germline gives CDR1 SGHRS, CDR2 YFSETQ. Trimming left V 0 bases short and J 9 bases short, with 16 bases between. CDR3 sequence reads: CASSLEQAMGSQYF. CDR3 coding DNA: TGCGCCAGCAGCTTGGAACAGGCTATGGGATCGCAGTACTTC. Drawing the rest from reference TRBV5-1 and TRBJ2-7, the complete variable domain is KAGVTQTPRYLIKTRGQQVTLSCSPISGHRSVSWYQQTPGQGLQFLFEYFSETQRNKGNFPGRFSGRQFSNSRSEMNVSTLELGDSALYLCASSLEQAMGSQYFGPGTRLTVT.

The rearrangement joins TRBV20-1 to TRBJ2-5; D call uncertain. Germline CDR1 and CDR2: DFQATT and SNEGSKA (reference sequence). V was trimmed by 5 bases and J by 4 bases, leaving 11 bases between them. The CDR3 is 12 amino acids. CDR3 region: CSASGPGETQYF. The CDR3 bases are TGCAGTGCTTCAGGACCGGGAGAGACCCAGTACTTC.

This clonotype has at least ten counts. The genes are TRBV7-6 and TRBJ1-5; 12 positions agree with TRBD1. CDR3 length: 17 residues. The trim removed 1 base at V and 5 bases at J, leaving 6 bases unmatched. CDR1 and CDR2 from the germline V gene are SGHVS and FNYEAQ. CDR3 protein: CASSLEVGTGGDQPQHF. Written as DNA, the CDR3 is TGTGCCAGCAGCTTAGAAGTTGGGACAGGGGGCGATCAGCCCCAGCATTTT. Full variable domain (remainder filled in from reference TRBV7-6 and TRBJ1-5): GAGVSQSPRYKVTKRGQDVALRCDPISGHVSLYWYRQALGQGPEFLTYFNYEAQQDKSGLPNDRFSAERPEGSISTLTIQRTEQRDSAMYRCASSLEVGTGGDQPQHFGDGTRLSIL.

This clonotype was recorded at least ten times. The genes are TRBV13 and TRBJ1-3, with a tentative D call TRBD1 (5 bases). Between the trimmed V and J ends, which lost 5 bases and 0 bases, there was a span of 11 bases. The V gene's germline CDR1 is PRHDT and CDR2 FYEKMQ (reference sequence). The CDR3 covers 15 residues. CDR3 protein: CASSGDGGSGNTIYF. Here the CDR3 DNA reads TGTGCCAGCAGCGGGGACGGTGGCTCTGGAAACACCATATATTTT.

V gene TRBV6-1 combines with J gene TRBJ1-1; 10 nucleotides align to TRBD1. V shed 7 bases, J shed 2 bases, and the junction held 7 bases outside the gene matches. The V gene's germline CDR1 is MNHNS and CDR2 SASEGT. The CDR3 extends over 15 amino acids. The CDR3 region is CASKDRGSRNTEAFF. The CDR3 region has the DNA TGTGCCAGCAAGGACAGGGGGTCAAGAAACACTGAAGCTTTCTTT.

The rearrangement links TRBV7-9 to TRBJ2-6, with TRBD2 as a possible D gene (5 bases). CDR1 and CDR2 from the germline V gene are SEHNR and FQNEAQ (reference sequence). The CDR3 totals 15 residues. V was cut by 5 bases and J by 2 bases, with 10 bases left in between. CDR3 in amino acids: CASSPGSAGANVLTF. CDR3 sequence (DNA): TGTGCCAGCAGCCCGGGAAGTGCTGGGGCCAACGTCCTGACTTTC.

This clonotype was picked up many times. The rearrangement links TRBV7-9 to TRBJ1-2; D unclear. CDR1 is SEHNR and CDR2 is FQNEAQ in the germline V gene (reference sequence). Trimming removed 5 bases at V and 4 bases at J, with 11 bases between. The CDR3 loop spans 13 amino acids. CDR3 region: CASSPAVPYGYTF. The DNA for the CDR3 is TGTGCCAGCAGCCCAGCAGTGCCCTATGGCTACACCTTC.

CDR3 region: CASSQIVGGGVSLAFF. The CDR3 nucleotides are TGCGCCAGCAGCCAAATCGTTGGGGGCGGGGTGTCTTTAGCTTTCTTT. The chain combines TRBV4-3 with TRBJ1-1; TRBD1 is a possible D gene (6 bases). Germline assignment: CDR1 LGHNA and CDR2 YSLEER. The length of the CDR3 is 16 residues. V lost 2 bases and J 10 bases, leaving 23 bases between the germline ends.

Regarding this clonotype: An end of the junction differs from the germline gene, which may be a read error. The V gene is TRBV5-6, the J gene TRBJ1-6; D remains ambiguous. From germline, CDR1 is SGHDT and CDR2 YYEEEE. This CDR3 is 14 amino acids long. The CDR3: CASNLGRKNSPLHF. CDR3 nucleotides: TGTGCCAGCAACTTGGGCCGGAAGAATTCACCCCTCCACTTT.

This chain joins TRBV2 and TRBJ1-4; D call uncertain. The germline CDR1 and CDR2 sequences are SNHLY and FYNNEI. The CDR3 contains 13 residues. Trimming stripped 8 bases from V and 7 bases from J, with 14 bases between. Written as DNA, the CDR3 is TGTGCCAGCTCATTCGAGAACCGTGAAAAACTGTTTTTT. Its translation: CASSFENREKLFF.